Listed here is a single TCR beta chain. Its antigen remains unidentified. Other DNA sequences from this sample encode an identical CDR3 as well. TCRdb's table, derived via immunoSEQ multiplex PCR, lists solely in-frame clones and lacks some. The table has over a million clones, under 99% seen once. This specimen comes from a study of shared clonotypes between healthy human individuals. Study findings and constraints: Shared across a handful of donors were 5% to 6% of the naive CD4 clonotypes.

Into CD45RA+ naive and CD45RA-negative memory subsets, the CD4+ cells were split. Germline V gives CDR1 SGHRS, CDR2 YFSETQ. This CDR3 contains 14 residues. J gave up 1 base and V 2 bases, and 1 base lay outside the gene matches. The receptor comes from a man in his thirties or forties in good health. The gene calls are TRBV5-1 and TRBJ1-1; TRBD1 matches 8 bases. Specimen: naive CD4+ T cells sorted from blood. Described subset: CD45RA+ positively selected. The CDR3 DNA sequence: TGCGCCAGCAGCTTTGACAGGGGGAACACTGAAGCTTTCTTT. Encoded protein: CASSFDRGNTEAFF.